Listed here is a single T cell receptor beta chain. The antigen remains unidentified. This specimen comes from a study of post-analysis software for immune sequencing data. CDR1 LGHNA and CDR2 YNFKEQ come from the germline V gene. V trimming: 10 bases; J trimming: 6 bases; junction bases outside the gene matches: 5. The CDR3 covers 14 residues. Sequencing libraries made from TCR beta cDNA carried unique molecular identifiers. TCRdb independently ran MiXCR on the PCR reads; one entry per CDR3 protein. This sample has around 700,000 distinct CDR3 sequences; 55% to 70% occur once, and the top ten carry around 10%. Study-wide results and caveats: Patients showed TRBV5-6, TRBV5-1 and TRBV20-1 among four to six TRBV segments more frequent than in controls.

The rearrangement links TRBV4-2 to TRBJ2-1; 14 bases match TRBD2. The sequenced material came from blood. This TCR was sampled from a girl aged 2-10 years with multiple sclerosis. The CDR3 here is CATQGTSGSNEQFF. CDR3 sequence (DNA): TGTGCCACCCAGGGGACTAGCGGGAGCAATGAGCAGTTCTTC.